The next 21 T cell receptor beta chains were all read from a single sample in a study of blood T cell repertoires in COVID-19. Using immunoSEQ multiplex PCR, the repertoire was profiled, and TCRdb retains in-frame clones only, with some absent. The sample records around 310,000 clones, 85% to 90% being singletons. The sequenced sample was PBMCs or T cells enriched from blood (not recorded which). These receptors all stem from a woman aged 25 to 39 who had recovered from COVID-19.

The count of this clone is one. The J gene is TRBJ1-2, the V gene TRBV7-9; D is undetermined. This CDR3 contains 17 residues. Germline lookup yields CDR1 SEHNR and CDR2 FQNEAQ (reference sequence). V was shortened by 5 bases and J by 0 bases, with 19 bases between the two germline ends. This CDR3 is CASSLLPPLDSNYGYTF. CDR3 nucleotide sequence: TGTGCCAGCAGCCTTCTCCCCCCGCTAGATTCTAACTATGGCTACACCTTC.

This clone was detected once. The chain couples TRBV5-4 to TRBJ1-6; D perhaps matches TRBD1 (5 bases). CDR1 and CDR2 from the germline V gene are SGHNT and YYREEE (reference sequence). This CDR3 contains 14 residues. The V and J ends lost 2 bases and 6 bases respectively, with 9 bases between them. As DNA, the CDR3 is TGTGCCAGCAGCTTTTTGCAGGGTAATTCACCCCTCCACTTT. As protein: CASSFLQGNSPLHF.

The rearrangement links TRBV4-1 to TRBJ1-5, with D perhaps matching TRBD1 (6 bases). This CDR3 is 19 amino acids long. CDR1 and CDR2 from the germline V gene are MGHRA and YSYEKL. The V end lost 0 bases, the J end lost 0 bases, and 18 bases lay between the germline ends. The CDR3 DNA follows: TGCGCCAGCAGCCAAGAAGCGGTACAGGGTCGCATTAGCAATCAGCCCCAGCATTTT. It specifies CASSQEAVQGRISNQPQHF.

This sequence joins TRBV23-1 and TRBJ2-3; D is possibly TRBD2 (6 bases). TRBV23-1 is filed as an ORF, its function uncertain. Trimming cost V 10 bases and J 0 bases, with 14 bases left between them. This CDR3 region has 14 residues. For the CDR3, the DNA is TGCGCCACCAAAGACGGGAGAAGCACAGATACGCAGTATTTT. Translating gives CATKDGRSTDTQYF.

V usage is TRBV3-1 (or the pseudogene TRBV3-2) and J usage is TRBJ1-4; 7 nucleotides align to TRBD1. The V gene's germline CDR1 is LGHDT and CDR2 YNNKEL (reference sequence). Trimming took 1 base from V and 5 from J; bases not matched to a gene: 1. This CDR3 comprises 14 residues. CDR3 nucleotide sequence: TGTGCCAGCAGCCAAGGACAGGGAAATGAAAAACTGTTTTTT. This translates into CASSQGQGNEKLFF.

This clone was counted once. V is TRBV27 and J is TRBJ1-5; unclear D gene. Trimming removed 2 bases from V and 0 bases from J, with 5 bases in between. The CDR3 sequence is 14 residues long. CDR1 MNHEY and CDR2 SMNVEV come from the germline V gene (reference sequence). The CDR3 nucleotides read TGTGCCAGCAGTTTACGTAATAGCAATCAGCCCCAGCATTTT. Residues: CASSLRNSNQPQHF.

This chain uses TRBV6-4 with TRBJ2-2; TRBD2 matches 10 bases. Unmatched junction bases numbered 1, after V lost 6 bases and J lost 3 bases. This CDR3 region has 14 residues. Germline V gene sequence: CDR1 MRHNA, CDR2 SNTAGT. The CDR3 sequence is CASRLAGDTGELFF. CDR3 in DNA: TGTGCCAGCAGGCTAGCGGGAGACACCGGGGAGCTGTTTTTT.

This chain connects TRBV7-2 to TRBJ2-5, with 10 bases fitting TRBD2. This CDR3 has 15 amino acids. The V gene end was trimmed by 5 bases and the J gene end by 4 bases; junction bases not matched to a gene: 7. Looked up from germline, CDR1 is SGHTA and CDR2 is FQGNSA. The CDR3 coding sequence is TGTGCCAGCAGCGTCCTAGCGGGAGTTCCAGAGACCCAGTACTTC. It translates to CASSVLAGVPETQYF.

The chain is built from TRBV12-3 or TRBV12-4 and TRBJ2-1, with 8 positions matching TRBD2. CDR3 length equals 12 residues. With 7 bases clipped from V and 10 bases from J, the junction kept 6 bases outside the gene matches. CDR3 amino acids: CASTPGGREQFF. In DNA form, the CDR3 reads TGTGCCAGCACCCCGGGGGGGCGCGAGCAGTTCTTC.

The chain links TRBV18 to TRBJ1-1, with unresolved D. CDR3 length equals 16 residues. The V end lost 6 bases, the J end lost 0 bases, and 17 bases lay between the germline ends. Per germline, CDR1 KGHSH and CDR2 LQKENI. This CDR3 is CASSPAGRAVNTEAFF. Written as DNA, the CDR3 is TGTGCCAGCTCCCCCGCTGGGCGGGCTGTGAACACTGAAGCTTTCTTT.

The CDR3 DNA sequence: TGTGCCAGCAGCCTCCAGGGGACAGGGGAAACAGATACGCAGTATTTT. Amino acid sequence: CASSLQGTGETDTQYF. V and J are TRBV5-4 and TRBJ2-3; 10 nucleotides align to TRBD1. Germline V lookup: CDR1 SGHNT, CDR2 YYREEE (reference sequence). CDR3 length: 16 amino acids. V lost 4 bases and J lost 3; bases outside the gene matches: 8. The variable domain in full, completed from reference TRBV5-4 and TRBJ2-3, reads ETGVTQSPTHLIKTRGQQVTLRCSSQSGHNTVSWYQQALGQGPQFIFQYYREEENGRGNFPPRFSGLQFPNYSSELNVNALELDDSALYLCASSLQGTGETDTQYFGPGTRLTVL.

V gene TRBV10-3 combines with J gene TRBJ1-1, with a tentative D call TRBD1 (6 bases). This CDR3 region has 15 residues. V was shortened by 2 bases and J by 0 bases, with 10 bases between the two germline ends. Germline assignment: CDR1 ENHRY and CDR2 SYGVKD. The CDR3 coding sequence is TGTGCCATCAGTGAGATGCAGGGGATGAACACTGAAGCTTTCTTT. It codes for CAISEMQGMNTEAFF.

The J gene is TRBJ1-5, the V gene TRBV18; D perhaps matches TRBD1 (5 bases). Trimming removed 3 bases from V and 7 bases from J, with 13 bases in between. Germline CDR1 reads KGHSH; CDR2 reads LQKENI. The CDR3 totals 14 residues. CDR3 DNA: TGTGCCAGCTCACCTCAGCGGGAGGGGCAGCCCCAGCATTTT. It is translated as CASSPQREGQPQHF.

The V call is TRBV20-1, the J call TRBJ1-1; TRBD1 aligns across 8 bases. Germline values: CDR1 DFQATT, CDR2 SNEGSKA (reference sequence). Losses at the gene ends were 4 bases for V and 0 bases for J; bases not matched to a gene: 10. CDR3 length: 16 residues. CDR3 residues: CSANDRTGLMNTEAFF. The CDR3 DNA reads TGCAGTGCTAATGACCGGACAGGGTTAATGAACACTGAAGCTTTCTTT.

The V gene is TRBV4-1, the J gene TRBJ1-6, with D perhaps TRBD1 (5 bases). Germline loops: CDR1 MGHRA, CDR2 YSYEKL. This CDR3 is built from 17 residues. The V and J ends lost 1 base and 7 bases respectively, with 17 bases between them. Here the CDR3 DNA reads TGCGCCAGCAGCCAAGTCCCGTGGGGGGATACCAATTCACCCCTCCACTTT. Translated: CASSQVPWGDTNSPLHF.

The V and J genes are TRBV27 and TRBJ2-1, with D unclear. CDR1 is MNHEY and CDR2 is SMNVEV in the germline V gene (reference sequence). V lost 6 bases, J lost 6 bases, and 18 bases lay in between. The CDR3 totals 15 residues. Here the CDR3 DNA reads TGTGCCAGCAGCCTAGTCGACCCCCTAGGCAATGAGCAGTTCTTC. It translates to CASSLVDPLGNEQFF.

The V call is TRBV21-1, the J call TRBJ2-7; the table's D gene call, TRBD2, was not cross checked with the DNA. TRBV21-1 counts as a pseudogene. The CDR3 length is 18 residues. CDR3 sequence: CASSKRSPEAPRAYEQYF. CDR3 bases: TGTGCCAGCAGCAAAAGAAGTCCGGAAGCTCCACGGGCCTACGAGCAGTACTTC.

The V and J genes are TRBV27 and TRBJ2-3; unclear D gene. V was pared by 5 bases and J by 1 base, with 13 bases between. The CDR3 consists of 15 residues. Germline V gene data show CDR1 as MNHEY and CDR2 as SMNVEV (reference sequence). The DNA of the CDR3 is TGTGCCAGCAGTACTTATGTCTCTGGCACAGATACGCAGTATTTT. Its protein product is CASSTYVSGTDTQYF.

This clone was recorded once. The CDR3 DNA follows: TGTGCCAGCAGCTTAGCGTCTAGCGGAGGCGCCGGGGAGCTGTTTTTT. It codes for CASSLASSGGAGELFF. The chain joins TRBV11-3 to TRBJ2-2; TRBD2 matches at 7 bases. This CDR3 spans 16 amino acids. Germline-derived CDR1 and CDR2 are SGHNT and YENEEA. With 1 base clipped from V and 6 bases from J, the junction kept 8 bases outside the gene matches.

The rearrangement joins TRBV7-3 to TRBJ2-1; possible D gene TRBD2, 5 bases. CDR3 length equals 17 residues. Germline lookup yields CDR1 SGHTA and CDR2 FQGTGA. Trimming took off 2 bases at V and 0 bases at J, with 14 bases between the two ends. The CDR3 loop is CASSLYPPGSSYNEQFF. For the CDR3, the DNA is TGTGCCAGCAGCTTATACCCGCCGGGGAGCTCCTACAATGAGCAGTTCTTC.

CDR3 loop: CASSLEQLVAGEQYF. Here the CDR3 DNA reads TGCGCCAGCAGCTTGGAACAGTTAGTCGCGGGCGAGCAGTACTTC. This chain joins TRBV5-1 and TRBJ2-7; maybe TRBD2 (5 bases). The germline V gene has CDR1 SGHRS and CDR2 YFSETQ. This CDR3 has 15 residues. Trimming stripped 0 bases from V and 6 bases from J, with 16 bases between.